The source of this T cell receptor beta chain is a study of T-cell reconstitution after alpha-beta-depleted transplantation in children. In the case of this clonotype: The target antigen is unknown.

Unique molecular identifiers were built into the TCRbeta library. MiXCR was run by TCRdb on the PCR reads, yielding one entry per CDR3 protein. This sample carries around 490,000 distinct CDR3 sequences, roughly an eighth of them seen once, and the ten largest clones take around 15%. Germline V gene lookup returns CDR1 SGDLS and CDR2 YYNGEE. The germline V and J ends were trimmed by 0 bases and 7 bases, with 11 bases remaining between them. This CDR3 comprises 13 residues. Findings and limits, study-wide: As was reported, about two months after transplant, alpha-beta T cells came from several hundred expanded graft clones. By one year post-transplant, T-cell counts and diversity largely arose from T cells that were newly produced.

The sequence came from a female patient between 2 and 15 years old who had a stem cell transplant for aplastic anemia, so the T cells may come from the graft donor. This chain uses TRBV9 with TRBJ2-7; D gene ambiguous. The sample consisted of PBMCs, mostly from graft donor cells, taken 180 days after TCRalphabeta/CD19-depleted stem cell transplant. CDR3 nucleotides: TGTGCCAGCAGCGTAGCTGGCCTAGGAGAGCAGTACTTC. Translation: CASSVAGLGEQYF.